This T cell receptor beta chain was captured by sequencing in a study of graft-versus-host responses after intestinal transplantation. Whole-study context: Transplant recipients had multivisceral, liver-intestinal, or isolated intestinal grafts. Tacrolimus plus steroids were given to all recipients for about 3 years, preceded by anti-thymocyte globulin induction.

About this clone itself: Its antigen remains unidentified.

Produced via immunoSEQ multiplex PCR; TCRdb's table is partial and in-frame only. The sample lists about 100,000 clones, 85% to 95% seen once, with under 6.5% in the top ten. V was trimmed by 4 bases and J by 0 bases, leaving 9 bases between them. This CDR3 spans 13 amino acids. Germline lookup yields CDR1 SQVTM and CDR2 ANQGSEA. Sequences were derived from unstimulated CD8+ T cells sorted from spleen or lymph node cells, sampled before intestinal transplant. The TCR was taken from a human donor who received an intestinal transplant. The V call is TRBV29-1, the J call TRBJ1-2; tentatively, D is TRBD1 (5 bases). CDR3 loop: CSVGDGSNYGYTF. The CDR3 DNA reads TGCAGCGTTGGGGACGGATCTAACTATGGCTACACCTTC.